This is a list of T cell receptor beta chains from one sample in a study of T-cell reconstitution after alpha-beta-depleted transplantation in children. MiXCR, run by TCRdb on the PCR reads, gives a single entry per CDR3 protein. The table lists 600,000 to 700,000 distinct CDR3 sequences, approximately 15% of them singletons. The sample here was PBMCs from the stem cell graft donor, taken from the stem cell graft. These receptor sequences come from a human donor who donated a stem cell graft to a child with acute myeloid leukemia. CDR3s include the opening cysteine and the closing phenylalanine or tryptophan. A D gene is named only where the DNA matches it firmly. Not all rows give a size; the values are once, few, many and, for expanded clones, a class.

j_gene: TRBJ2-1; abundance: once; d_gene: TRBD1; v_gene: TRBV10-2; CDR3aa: CASSETGGRYNEQFF; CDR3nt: TGCGCCAGCAGTGAGACAGGGGGACGATACAATGAGCAGTTCTTC
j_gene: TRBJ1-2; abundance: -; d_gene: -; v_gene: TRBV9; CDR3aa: CASPRGGRVYGYTF; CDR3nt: TGTGCCAGCCCCCGGGGCGGCAGGGTCTATGGCTACACCTTC
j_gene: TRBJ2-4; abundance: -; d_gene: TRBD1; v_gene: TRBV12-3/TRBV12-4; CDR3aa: CASSRGQGADIQYF; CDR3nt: TGTGCCAGCAGTCGCGGACAGGGGGCTGACATTCAGTACTTC
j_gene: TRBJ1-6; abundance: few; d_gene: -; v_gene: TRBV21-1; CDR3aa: CASSISSGPRFDNSPLHF; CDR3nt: TGTGCCAGCAGCATATCCTCAGGGCCCCGATTTGATAATTCACCCCTCCACTTT
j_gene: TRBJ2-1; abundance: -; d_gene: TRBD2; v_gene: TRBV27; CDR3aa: CASLSGGVGNEQFF; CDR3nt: TGTGCCAGTCTTAGCGGGGGGGTCGGAAATGAGCAGTTCTTC
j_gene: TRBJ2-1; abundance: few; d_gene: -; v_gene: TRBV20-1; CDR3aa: CSARDSGVGGARNEQFF; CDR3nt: TGCAGTGCTAGAGATTCGGGTGTGGGGGGGGCTCGCAATGAGCAGTTCTTC
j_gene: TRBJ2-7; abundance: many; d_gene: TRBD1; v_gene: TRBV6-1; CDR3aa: CASSEDRDRVNYEQYF; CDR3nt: TGTGCCAGCAGTGAAGACCGGGACAGAGTTAACTACGAGCAGTACTTC
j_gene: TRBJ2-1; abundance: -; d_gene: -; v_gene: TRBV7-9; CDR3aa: CASTWNRGGPANDQFF; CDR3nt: TGTGCCAGCACTTGGAATAGGGGGGGGCCAGCAAATGACCAGTTCTTC
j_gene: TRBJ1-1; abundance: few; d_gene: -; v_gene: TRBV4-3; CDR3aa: CASSQDVNTEAFF; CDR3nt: TGCGCCAGCAGCCAAGATGTGAACACTGAAGCTTTCTTT
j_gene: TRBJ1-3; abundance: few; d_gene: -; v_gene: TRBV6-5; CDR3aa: CASSYSSTRSGNTIYF; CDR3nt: TGTGCCAGCAGTTACTCGTCAACCCGCTCTGGAAACACCATATATTTT
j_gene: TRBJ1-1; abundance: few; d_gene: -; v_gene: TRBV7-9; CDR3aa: CASSSTTGISEAFF; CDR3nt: TGTGCCAGCAGCTCCACCACAGGGATATCTGAAGCTTTCTTT
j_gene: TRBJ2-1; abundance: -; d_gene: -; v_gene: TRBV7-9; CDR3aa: CASSSTRTDYNEQFF; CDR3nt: TGTGCCAGCAGCTCGACCCGGACAGATTACAATGAGCAGTTCTTC
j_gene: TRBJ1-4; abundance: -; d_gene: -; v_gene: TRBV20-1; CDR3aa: CSVHGGAPNEKLFF; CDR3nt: TGCAGTGTTCACGGGGGGGCCCCTAATGAAAAACTGTTTTTT
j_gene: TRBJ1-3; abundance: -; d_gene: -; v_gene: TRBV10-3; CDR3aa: CAISGQASGNTIYF; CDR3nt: TGTGCCATCAGTGGACAGGCCTCTGGAAACACCATATATTTT
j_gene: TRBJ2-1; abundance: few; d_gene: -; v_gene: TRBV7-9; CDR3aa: CASSSAGRASAYNEQFF; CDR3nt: TGTGCCAGCAGCTCTGCAGGAAGGGCTAGCGCTTACAATGAGCAGTTCTTC
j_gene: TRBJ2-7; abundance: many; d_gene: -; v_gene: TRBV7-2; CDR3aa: CASSATRQKEYEQYF; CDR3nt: TGTGCCAGCAGCGCTACCCGCCAGAAGGAGTACGAGCAGTACTTC
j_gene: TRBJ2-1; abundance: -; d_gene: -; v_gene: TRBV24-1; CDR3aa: CATSDPQGSAYNEQFF; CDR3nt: TGTGCCACCAGTGATCCCCAGGGATCCGCCTACAATGAGCAGTTCTTC
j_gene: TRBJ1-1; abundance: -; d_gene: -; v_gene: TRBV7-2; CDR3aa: CASSFRDRTEAFF; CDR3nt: TGTGCCAGCAGCTTCAGGGATCGCACTGAAGCTTTCTTT
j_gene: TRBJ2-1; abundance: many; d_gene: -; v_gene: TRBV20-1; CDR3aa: CSAGGRDNEQFF; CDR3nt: TGCAGTGCGGGCGGACGAGACAATGAGCAGTTCTTC
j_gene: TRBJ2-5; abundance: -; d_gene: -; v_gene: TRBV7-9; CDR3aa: CASSLGNVQETQYF; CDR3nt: TGTGCCAGCAGCTTAGGGAATGTCCAAGAGACCCAGTACTTC
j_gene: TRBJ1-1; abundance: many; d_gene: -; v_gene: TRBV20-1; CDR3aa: CSARREVGAFF; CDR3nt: TGCAGTGCTAGAAGGGAAGTCGGAGCTTTCTTT
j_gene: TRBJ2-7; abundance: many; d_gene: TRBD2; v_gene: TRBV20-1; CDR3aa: CSAGGEGYEQYF; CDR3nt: TGCAGCGCGGGAGGGGAGGGTTACGAGCAGTACTTC
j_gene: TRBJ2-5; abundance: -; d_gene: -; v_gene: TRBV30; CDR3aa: CAWSVMGPTQYF; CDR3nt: TGTGCCTGGAGTGTAATGGGGCCGACCCAGTACTTC
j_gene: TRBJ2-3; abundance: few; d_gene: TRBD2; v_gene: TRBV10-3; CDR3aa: CAISSGGSEDTQYF; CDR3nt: TGTGCCATCAGCAGCGGGGGTAGTGAGGATACGCAGTATTTT
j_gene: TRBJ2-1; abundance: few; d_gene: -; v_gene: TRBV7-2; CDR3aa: CASSVAGMARNEQFF; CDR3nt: TGTGCCAGCAGCGTGGCAGGGATGGCTAGGAATGAGCAGTTCTTC
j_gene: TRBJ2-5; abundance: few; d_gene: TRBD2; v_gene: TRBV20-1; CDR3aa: CSARVALAGKSAETQYF; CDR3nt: TGCAGTGCTAGAGTGGCACTAGCGGGGAAGTCGGCGGAGACCCAGTACTTC
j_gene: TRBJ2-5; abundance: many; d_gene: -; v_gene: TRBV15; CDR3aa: CATSRELRETQYF; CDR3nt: TGTGCCACCAGCAGAGAGTTGAGAGAGACCCAGTACTTC
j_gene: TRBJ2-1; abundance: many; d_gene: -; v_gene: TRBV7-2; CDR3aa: CASSLANYEQFF; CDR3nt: TGTGCCAGCAGCTTAGCGAACTACGAGCAGTTCTTC
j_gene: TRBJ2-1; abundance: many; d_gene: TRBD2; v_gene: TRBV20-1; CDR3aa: CSAPPTSTNEQFF; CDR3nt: TGCAGTGCCCCCCCGACTAGCACAAATGAGCAGTTCTTC
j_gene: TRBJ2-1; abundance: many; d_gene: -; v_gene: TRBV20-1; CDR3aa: CSAHDLASSYNEQFF; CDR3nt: TGCAGTGCCCACGACCTAGCGAGCTCCTACAATGAGCAGTTCTTC
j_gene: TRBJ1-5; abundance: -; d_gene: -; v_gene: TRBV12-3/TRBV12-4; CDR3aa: CASREQGGALGPQHF; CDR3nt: TGTGCCAGCAGAGAACAGGGAGGAGCACTGGGGCCCCAGCATTTT
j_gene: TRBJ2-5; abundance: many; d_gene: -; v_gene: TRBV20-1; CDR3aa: CSASGGIETQYF; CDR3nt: TGCAGTGCTAGTGGTGGGATTGAGACCCAGTACTTC
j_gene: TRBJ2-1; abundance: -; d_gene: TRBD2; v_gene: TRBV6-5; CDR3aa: CASSYQNLLTSGNYNEQFF; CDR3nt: TGTGCCAGCAGTTACCAGAACCTGCTGACTAGCGGGAATTACAATGAGCAGTTCTTC
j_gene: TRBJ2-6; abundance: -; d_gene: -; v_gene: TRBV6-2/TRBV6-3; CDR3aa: CATDQGFSGANVLTF; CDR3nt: TGTGCCACCGACCAGGGCTTCTCTGGGGCCAACGTCCTGACTTTC
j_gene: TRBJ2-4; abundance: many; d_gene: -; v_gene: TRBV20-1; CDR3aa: CSASLRDAVQYF; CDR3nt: TGCAGTGCTAGCCTGAGGGACGCCGTTCAGTACTTC
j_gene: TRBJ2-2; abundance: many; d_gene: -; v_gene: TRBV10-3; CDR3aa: CAISESERETYTGELFF; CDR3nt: TGTGCCATCAGTGAGTCGGAGAGGGAGACTTACACCGGGGAGCTGTTTTTT
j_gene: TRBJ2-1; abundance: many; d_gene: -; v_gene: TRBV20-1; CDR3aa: CSASQAETYNEQFF; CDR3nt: TGCAGTGCTAGTCAAGCGGAGACTTACAATGAGCAGTTCTTC
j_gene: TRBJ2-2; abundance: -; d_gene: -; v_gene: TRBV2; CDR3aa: CASKPIRAANTGELFF; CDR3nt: TGTGCCAGCAAACCTATCCGGGCCGCGAACACCGGGGAGCTGTTTTTT
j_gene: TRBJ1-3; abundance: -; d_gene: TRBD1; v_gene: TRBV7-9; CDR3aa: CASSSPDRGENTIYF; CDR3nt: TGTGCCAGCAGCTCCCCCGACAGGGGTGAAAACACCATATATTTT
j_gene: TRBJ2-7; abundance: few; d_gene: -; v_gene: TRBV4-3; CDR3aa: CASSQDGAGYLAYEQYF; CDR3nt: TGCGCCAGCAGCCAAGATGGAGCAGGGTATTTAGCCTACGAGCAGTACTTC
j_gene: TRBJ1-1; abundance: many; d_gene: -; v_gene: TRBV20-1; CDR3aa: CSASPSNADTEAFF; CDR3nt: TGCAGTGCTAGCCCCTCTAATGCGGACACTGAAGCTTTCTTT
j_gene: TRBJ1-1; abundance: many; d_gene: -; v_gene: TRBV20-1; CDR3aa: CSARVGGVRNTEAFF; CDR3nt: TGCAGTGCTAGAGTGGGAGGGGTAAGGAACACTGAAGCTTTCTTT
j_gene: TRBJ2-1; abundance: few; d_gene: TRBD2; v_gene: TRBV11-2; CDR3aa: CASSSPLADSYNEQFF; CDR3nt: TGTGCCAGCAGCTCCCCACTAGCGGATTCCTACAATGAGCAGTTCTTC
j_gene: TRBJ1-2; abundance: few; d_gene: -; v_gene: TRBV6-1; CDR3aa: CASSEALGTNYGYTF; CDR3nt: TGTGCCAGCAGTGAAGCGCTGGGCACTAACTATGGCTACACCTTC
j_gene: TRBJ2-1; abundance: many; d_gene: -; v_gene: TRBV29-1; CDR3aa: CSVAATYNEQFF; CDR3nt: TGCAGCGTTGCGGCGACTTACAATGAGCAGTTCTTC
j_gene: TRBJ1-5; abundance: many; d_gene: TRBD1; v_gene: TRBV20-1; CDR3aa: CSARRGLNQPQHF; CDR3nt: TGCAGTGCTAGGAGGGGGCTCAATCAGCCCCAGCATTTT
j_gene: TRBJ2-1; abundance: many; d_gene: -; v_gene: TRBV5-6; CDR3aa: CASSTSLANEQFF; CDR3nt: TGTGCCAGCAGCACCAGCCTGGCCAATGAGCAGTTCTTC
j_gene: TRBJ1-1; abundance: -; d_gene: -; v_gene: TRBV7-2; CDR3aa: CASTLRSQGGTEAFF; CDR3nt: TGTGCCAGCACCCTGCGAAGCCAGGGCGGGACTGAAGCTTTCTTT
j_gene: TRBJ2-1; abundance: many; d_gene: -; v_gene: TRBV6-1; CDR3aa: CASREGIAAYNEQFF; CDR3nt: TGTGCCAGCAGGGAGGGAATAGCGGCCTACAATGAGCAGTTCTTC
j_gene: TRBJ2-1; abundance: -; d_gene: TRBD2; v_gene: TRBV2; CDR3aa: CASSEGVAGGTLDEQFF; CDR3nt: TGTGCCAGCAGTGAAGGGGTAGCGGGGGGGACATTGGATGAGCAGTTCTTC
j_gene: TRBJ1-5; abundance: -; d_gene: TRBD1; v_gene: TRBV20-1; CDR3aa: CSARGTGPQPQHF; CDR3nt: TGCAGTGCTAGGGGGACAGGCCCCCAGCCCCAGCATTTT
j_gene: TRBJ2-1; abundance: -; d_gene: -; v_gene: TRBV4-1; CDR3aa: CASSQVKGYNEQFF; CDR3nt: TGCGCCAGCAGCCAGGTGAAGGGATACAATGAGCAGTTCTTC
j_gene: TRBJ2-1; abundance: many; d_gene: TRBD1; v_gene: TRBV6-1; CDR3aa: CASRVTGGFEQFF; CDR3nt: TGTGCCAGCAGGGTGACAGGGGGCTTTGAGCAGTTCTTC
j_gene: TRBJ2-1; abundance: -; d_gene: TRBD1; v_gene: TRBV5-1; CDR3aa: CASSPGTGGQNEQFF; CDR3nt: TGCGCCAGCAGCCCAGGGACAGGGGGCCAGAATGAGCAGTTCTTC